Below are 18 T cell receptor beta chains sequenced from a single sample in a study of T cells in Graves' hyperthyroidism and ophthalmopathy. The investigators amplified TCR beta CDR3 regions from RNA transcripts. The HTBI primer set was used in a first-round RT-PCR of the TCR CDR3. TCRdb analysed the multiplex PCR reads with MiXCR anew, one entry per CDR3 protein. Of 380,000 or so distinct CDR3 sequences in the sample, approximately 13% were seen once. The sequenced material came from blood. The receptors shown here come from a man aged 30 to 39 with Graves' hyperthyroidism that later progressed to Graves' ophthalmopathy.

This clonotype has a count of ten or more. This rearrangement joins TRBV7-2 to TRBJ2-1; possibly TRBD1 for D (6 bases). Germline V gene lookup returns CDR1 SGHTA and CDR2 FQGNSA. V lost 4 bases and J 7 bases, leaving 11 bases between the germline ends. This CDR3 has 13 amino acids. The CDR3 here is CASSYTGLNEQFF. DNA for the CDR3: TGTGCCAGCAGCTATACAGGGCTGAATGAGCAGTTCTTC.

A remark on this clonotype: Its ends do not fully match the called genes, so a read error is possible. The rearrangement joins TRBV7-9 to TRBJ2-5, with 8 bases aligning to TRBD1. Germline V gene data show CDR1 as SEHNR and CDR2 as FQNEAQ (reference sequence). This CDR3 has 15 residues. CDR3: CASSHSGGAGETRYF. The CDR3 DNA reads TGCGCCAGCAGCCACTCAGGGGGCGCAGGGGAGACCCGGTACTTC.

This clonotype was counted ten times or more. The chain couples TRBV11-3 to TRBJ1-2; D not resolved. V lost 3 bases and J lost 2, with 7 bases in between. CDR3 length: 13 amino acids. Germline CDR1 is SGHNT and CDR2 is YENEEA. The CDR3, as DNA: TGTGCCAGCAGCTTTTTGGGAAACTATGGCTACACCTTC. This translates into CASSFLGNYGYTF.

Ten or more counts support this clonotype. This chain's CDR3 is CASSQGGNTIYF. DNA for the CDR3: TGTGCCAGCAGCCAAGGAGGAAACACCATATATTTT. This sequence joins TRBV3-1 and TRBJ1-3, with D uncertain. The CDR3 totals 12 residues. The V end was cut by 1 base, the J end by 4 bases, with 2 bases between. Germline V lookup: CDR1 LGHDT, CDR2 YNNKEL (reference sequence).

This clonotype has just a few counts. This chain links TRBV20-1 with TRBJ2-1; no clear D gene. Germline-derived CDR1 and CDR2 are DFQATT and SNEGSKA (reference sequence). This CDR3 contains 12 residues. V gave up 6 bases and J gave up 0 bases, with 6 bases separating them. CDR3 loop: CSASSSYNEQFF. The CDR3, as DNA: TGCAGTGCAAGTAGCTCCTACAATGAGCAGTTCTTC.

This clonotype was picked up a small number of times. The rearrangement links TRBV6-1 to TRBJ2-1, with 8 bases fitting TRBD2. The CDR3 loop spans 15 amino acids. V lost 10 bases to trimming and J lost 4 bases; unmatched junction nucleotides: 12. Germline assignment: CDR1 MNHNS and CDR2 SASEGT. The CDR3: CANPPGAGGYNEQFF. CDR3 in DNA: TGTGCCAACCCGCCCGGGGCGGGGGGTTACAATGAGCAGTTCTTC.

This clonotype occurred a few times. The J gene is TRBJ1-1, the V gene TRBV20-1; 7 nucleotides match TRBD1. Germline V gene sequence: CDR1 DFQATT, CDR2 SNEGSKA (reference sequence). There are 15 residues in the CDR3. Germline trimming cut 0 bases from V and 3 bases from J; bases unmatched to any gene: 7. The CDR3 DNA reads as TGCAGTGCTAGAGATCCGGCAGGGGGAGACACTGAAGCTTTCTTT. Translating gives CSARDPAGGDTEAFF.

The rearrangement links TRBV5-1 to TRBJ2-7; D gene ambiguous. The V gene lost 3 bases and the J gene lost 2 bases, with 15 bases spanning the gap. This CDR3 is 15 amino acids long. Germline values: CDR1 SGHRS, CDR2 YFSETQ. The CDR3 is CASSSGLEIAYEQYF. Here the CDR3 DNA reads TGCGCCAGCAGCTCCGGTCTGGAGATAGCCTACGAGCAGTACTTC.

This clonotype occurred a few times. The V and J genes are TRBV12-3 or TRBV12-4 and TRBJ1-3, with 8 bases that match TRBD1. CDR3 length: 15 residues. The V segment lost 6 bases and the J segment 2 bases; nucleotides outside the gene matches: 6. The DNA for the CDR3 is TGTGCCAGCAGGACAGGGGTGATTACTGGAAACACCATATATTTT. It codes for CASRTGVITGNTIYF.

This clonotype came up many times. V and J are TRBV6-1 and TRBJ1-1, with 7 bases matching TRBD1. V trimming: 3 bases; J trimming: 0 bases; junction bases outside the gene matches: 4. The CDR3 is 15 residues long. CDR1 is MNHNS, CDR2 SASEGT, per germline. CDR3 region: CASSERQGLNTEAFF. CDR3 sequence (DNA): TGTGCCAGCAGTGAGCGACAGGGTTTGAACACTGAAGCTTTCTTT.

Ten or more counts support this clonotype. This rearrangement joins TRBV3-1 to TRBJ2-5; 7 bases align to TRBD2. Per germline, CDR1 LGHDT and CDR2 YNNKEL (reference sequence). The CDR3 is 13 amino acids. Trimming took 4 bases from V and 4 from J; bases not matched to a gene: 3. The CDR3 is CASSPGTIETQYF. DNA of the CDR3: TGTGCCAGCAGCCCCGGGACTATAGAGACCCAGTACTTC.

This clonotype was detected ten times or more. The chain combines TRBV7-9 with TRBJ1-2; D call uncertain. The germline V gene encodes CDR1 SEHNR and CDR2 FQNEAQ (reference sequence). The length of the CDR3 is 13 residues. The V end was cut by 5 bases, the J end by 4 bases, with 11 bases between. This chain's CDR3 is CASSRGSRYGYTF. The CDR3, as DNA: TGTGCCAGCAGCCGAGGGTCTCGCTATGGCTACACCTTC.

This clonotype was observed at least ten times. V gene TRBV7-2 combines with J gene TRBJ2-1; D remains unclear. CDR3 size: 12 residues. The germline CDR1 and CDR2 sequences are SGHTA and FQGNSA. The germline V and J ends were trimmed by 5 bases and 7 bases, with 9 bases remaining between them. CDR3 region: CASSPRRNEQFF. The CDR3 bases are TGTGCCAGCAGCCCACGACGAAATGAGCAGTTCTTC.

This clonotype was found many times. The chain has TRBV18 and TRBJ1-1, with TRBD1 matching 7 bases. The V segment lost 8 bases and the J segment 1 base; nucleotides outside the gene matches: 4. The CDR3 spans 13 residues. Germline-derived CDR1 and CDR2 are KGHSH and LQKENI. The CDR3 loop is CASGGTANTEAFF. CDR3 bases: TGTGCCAGCGGCGGGACAGCGAACACTGAAGCTTTCTTT.

Ten or more counts support this clonotype. The chain employs TRBV5-1 and TRBJ1-1; 7 nucleotides match TRBD1. CDR1 is SGHRS and CDR2 is YFSETQ in the germline V gene. The J segment lost 1 base and the V segment lost 2 bases, leaving 5 bases of the junction unmatched. The CDR3 runs 15 residues. The CDR3 reads CASSLRGRGNTEAFF. CDR3 coding DNA: TGCGCCAGCAGCTTAAGGGGGCGCGGGAACACTGAAGCTTTCTTT.

This clonotype was observed a handful of times. V gene TRBV12-3 or TRBV12-4 combines with J gene TRBJ2-1, with 9 positions matching TRBD1. V was clipped by 4 bases and J by 5 bases; unmatched bases: 6. There are 15 residues in the CDR3. CDR3 coding DNA: TGTGCCAGCAGTTCTACAGGGGGCCCCAACAATGAGCAGTTCTTC. Translating gives CASSSTGGPNNEQFF.

The table lists this clonotype with many counts. The chain recombines TRBV28 with TRBJ2-7; 7 bases align to TRBD1. CDR3 length: 14 residues. Unmatched junction bases numbered 8, after V lost 6 bases and J lost 3 bases. Germline values: CDR1 MDHEN, CDR2 SYDVKM. The CDR3 region is CASRSRTGHYEQYF. The DNA for the CDR3 is TGTGCCAGCAGATCGCGGACAGGACACTACGAGCAGTACTTC.

This clonotype occurred many times. The chain is built from TRBV20-1 and TRBJ1-1; no reliable D call. V shed 2 bases and J shed 4 bases, with 8 bases lying between them. CDR3 size: 12 residues. Germline loops: CDR1 DFQATT, CDR2 SNEGSKA (reference sequence). The CDR3 protein is CSARQRPTEAFF. CDR3 bases: TGCAGTGCTAGACAGAGACCCACTGAAGCTTTCTTT.